This TCR beta chain was recovered during a study of ipilimumab plus nivolumab after autologous stem cell transplantation. Dosing: nivolumab 3 mg/kg IV, weeks 1, 4, 7, 10, then every two weeks to week 26. Here immunoSEQ multiplex PCR was the method, and the copy in TCRdb shows in-frame clones only, minus some. The data show roughly 43,000 clones, 88% seen once. Trimming shortened V by 1 base and J by 3 bases, and 7 bases separated the two germline ends. The CDR3 covers 13 residues. Germline CDR1 reads GTSNPN; CDR2 reads SVGIG (reference sequence). Specimen: PBMCs, collected in a trial of ipilimumab plus nivolumab as post-transplant consolidation. The source of this sequence is a male donor with multiple myeloma. V is TRBV30 and J is TRBJ2-4; no clear D gene. The CDR3 protein is CAWSDLGKNIQYF. CDR3 nucleotide sequence: TGTGCCTGGAGTGATCTTGGCAAAAACATTCAGTACTTC.